This T cell receptor (beta chain) is from a study of early T cells in non-severe SARS-CoV-2 infection (dated by TCRdb to 2020 to 2023). With regard to the full study: Bulk RNA from unsorted whole blood was used for TCR sequencing, so alpha and beta chains could not be paired.

Study-wide findings and limitations: VDJdb matching was skewed toward anti-spike CD8 responses and likely underestimated virus-specific expansions, missing private and CD4 specificities.

Libraries came from 5' RACE. TCRdb records NextSeq 500 as the sequencer. The TCR library protocol attached unique molecular identifiers to individual cDNA molecules to correct for sequencing error and PCR bias. Sequencing covered both TCR alpha and beta chains, and within each sample the abundances of alpha and beta sequences were tightly co-correlated. The paper's processing steps were these. V gene, J gene and CDR3 annotation of TCR sequences was performed with Decombinator V4. TCRs were defined as expanded if a significant change between any two time points was detected under a Poisson model with p below 0.0001. TCR abundances were normalised to the total number of TCRs sequenced in each sample and reported as counts per million. TRAV1-2 paired with TRAJ12, TRAJ20 or TRAJ33 defined MAIT TCRs, while TRAV10 paired with TRAJ18 defined iNKT TCRs. VDJdb, accessed on 1 November 2021, was searched for TCRs annotated for CMV, EBV and SARS-CoV-2, and TCRs annotated for more than one antigen were excluded. Starting from the raw public reads, TCRdb applied fastp trimming at Q25, assembled clones with MiXCR and retained in-frame beta chains. Identical CDR3 proteins give one entry, which carries the most common genes and DNA. The V and J calls here are based on TCRdb, not the publication. The sample table contains under 40,000 distinct CDR3 sequences; only one count was recorded for 5% to 6.5% of them. Of the sample, 6% to 9% is held by the ten largest clones.

On this clonotype: It has no known antigen specificity. The input lacks base qualities; no much larger clone sits a single base away.

There are 17 amino acids in the CDR3, from cysteine to phenylalanine inclusive. This entry keeps only the CDR3 DNA: 51 bases, framed from base 1. In the germline V gene (reference sequence), CDR1 corresponds to LGHDT and CDR2 to YNNKEL. V has 2 bases trimmed and J has 1 base trimmed; junction bases matching no gene number 7. The study was a case-control design nested within a healthcare worker cohort in London, UK, with weekly nasopharyngeal swab PCR tests and blood sampling. Healthcare workers were enrolled in the week of the UK lockdown, from 23 to 31 March 2020, and were followed every week for up to roughly 15 weeks.

The sequencing sample was made of whole blood. This TCR was sampled from an adult who was a healthcare worker with PCR-confirmed SARS-CoV-2 infection or an uninfected control (not recorded which). The chain is encoded by TRBV3-1 joined to TRBJ2-2; 7 bases in the middle match TRBD1. Here is the DNA: TGTGCCAGCAGCCAAACCCCGGGGACAGTGAACACCGGGGAGCTGTTTTTT. Translated, it gives CASSQTPGTVNTGELFF.